These 17 T cell receptor beta chains originate from one sample sequenced in a study of graft-versus-host responses after intestinal transplantation. No antigen has been identified for these receptors. Some clones are missing from TCRdb's copy, which holds only in-frame ones; the method was immunoSEQ multiplex PCR. The sample shows roughly 100,000 clones, over 75% of them seen only once. The source material was unstimulated CD4+ T cells sorted from spleen or lymph node cells, sampled before intestinal transplant. The receptors shown here come from a human donor who received an intestinal transplant.

The chain employs TRBV1 and TRBJ2-7; TRBD2 reflects the table's D call only, with no check against the DNA. TRBV1 counts as a pseudogene. The CDR3 is made up of 16 amino acids. CDR3 region: CTSTITSGRFPYEQYF. The CDR3 DNA sequence: TGCACCAGCACCATTACTAGCGGGAGATTTCCCTACGAGCAGTACTTC.

V is TRBV5-4 and J is TRBJ2-7; the D is unclear. Trimming left V 2 bases short and J 4 bases short, with 10 bases between. CDR1 is SGHNT and CDR2 is YYREEE in the germline V gene (reference sequence). The length of the CDR3 is 13 residues. The CDR3 here is CASSLEGRYEQYF. The DNA for the CDR3 is TGTGCCAGCAGCTTAGAAGGAAGGTACGAGCAGTACTTC.

The rearrangement links TRBV6-5 to TRBJ1-1; the match to TRBD1 covers 9 bases. The trim removed 4 bases at V and 5 bases at J, leaving 8 bases unmatched. The V gene's germline CDR1 is MNHEY and CDR2 SVGAGI. The CDR3 covers 15 residues. The CDR3 nucleotides read TGTGCCAGCAGTTTTACCGGGACAGGGCTTACTGAAGCTTTCTTT. Its translation is CASSFTGTGLTEAFF.

This clone was picked up a small number of times. The genes are TRBV5-1 and TRBJ1-2; a possible D gene is TRBD1 (6 bases). The CDR3 is 14 amino acids. Germline values: CDR1 SGHRS, CDR2 YFSETQ. V lost 1 base and J 4 bases, leaving 11 bases between the germline ends. DNA for the CDR3: TGCGCCAGCAGCTTGTCCGGGACACTCTATGGCTACACCTTC. It translates to CASSLSGTLYGYTF.

This clone was counted once. The chain uses TRBV7-2 and TRBJ2-7; D is possibly TRBD2 (5 bases). Germline-derived CDR1 and CDR2 are SGHTA and FQGNSA. This CDR3 spans 12 amino acids. V lost 5 bases, J lost 5 bases, and 10 bases lay in between. The CDR3 loop is CASSATRNEQYF. CDR3 sequence (DNA): TGTGCCAGCAGCGCCACTAGGAACGAGCAGTACTTC.

The J gene is TRBJ1-6, the V gene TRBV6-1; 8 bases map to TRBD1. J lost 7 bases, V lost 7 bases, and 9 bases had no gene match. CDR3 length: 15 residues. From germline, CDR1 is MNHNS and CDR2 SASEGT. The CDR3 region is CASKPLGTGNSPLHF. Written as DNA, the CDR3 is TGTGCCAGCAAACCTTTGGGGACAGGAAATTCACCCCTCCACTTT.

This chain links TRBV7-9 with TRBJ2-3; 7 positions match TRBD2. In germline, CDR1 is SEHNR, CDR2 FQNEAQ (reference sequence). V gave up 7 bases and J gave up 0 bases; unmatched junction bases: 13. The CDR3 has 17 amino acids. The CDR3 DNA follows: TGTGCCAGCACTCTAATCCCTAGCGGACCTAGCACAGATACGCAGTATTTT. Amino acid sequence: CASTLIPSGPSTDTQYF.

The chain joins TRBV13 to TRBJ1-3; the D gene is possibly TRBD1 (5 bases). V was cut by 0 bases and J by 7 bases, with 16 bases left in between. CDR1 PRHDT and CDR2 FYEKMQ come from the germline V gene (reference sequence). This CDR3 has 16 residues. The CDR3 is CASSLGGTAFRNTIYF. The CDR3 DNA sequence: TGTGCCAGCAGCTTAGGAGGGACCGCCTTCAGGAACACCATATATTTT.

V is TRBV7-6 and J is TRBJ2-1; D is unresolved. The germline CDR1 and CDR2 sequences are SGHVS and FNYEAQ. The CDR3 sequence is 16 residues long. Trimming took 0 bases from V and 6 from J, leaving 15 bases between them. CDR3 coding DNA: TGTGCCAGCAGCTTAGCTCCTTTGTGGAGTGCCAATGAGCAGTTCTTC. Its translation: CASSLAPLWSANEQFF.

The chain is built from TRBV7-9 and TRBJ2-5; TRBD2 matches 8 bases. CDR1 and CDR2 from the germline V gene are SEHNR and FQNEAQ (reference sequence). V lost 3 bases to trimming and J lost 0 bases; unmatched junction nucleotides: 3. The CDR3 is 15 residues long. CDR3 nucleotide sequence: TGTGCCAGCAGCTTGCAGCGGGAGTACCAAGAGACCCAGTACTTC. It specifies CASSLQREYQETQYF.

In nucleotides, the CDR3 is TGCGCCAGCAGCTTACCGATCACCGGGGAGCTGTTTTTT. The encoded protein is CASSLPITGELFF. The chain uses TRBV5-1 and TRBJ2-2, with no clear D. Germline V gene data show CDR1 as SGHRS and CDR2 as YFSETQ. This CDR3 has 13 residues. The germline V and J ends were trimmed by 2 bases and 4 bases, with 6 bases remaining between them.

The chain uses TRBV7-2 and TRBJ2-7, with 8 bases lining up with TRBD2. The CDR3 extends over 16 amino acids. Unmatched junction bases numbered 15, after V lost 4 bases and J lost 7 bases. Germline CDR1 is SGHTA and CDR2 is FQGNSA. The CDR3 coding sequence is TGTGCCAGCAGCTGGCGTGTAGCGGGACCTACGAGGGAGCAGTACTTC. It translates to CASSWRVAGPTREQYF.

The chain employs TRBV6-1 and TRBJ2-7; TRBD2 aligns across 9 bases. Trimming took 6 bases from V and 5 from J; bases not matched to a gene: 14. Germline V gene data show CDR1 as MNHNS and CDR2 as SASEGT. The CDR3 is 16 residues long. DNA for the CDR3: TGTGCCAGCAGGGAAATAGCGGGAGCAGCCCCGAACGAGCAGTACTTC. Protein: CASREIAGAAPNEQYF.

The CDR3 DNA follows: TGTGCCAGTAGTATTTGGGTTGCTAACTATGGCTACACCTTC. It yields the protein CASSIWVANYGYTF. V usage is TRBV19 and J usage is TRBJ1-2; the D is unclear. Germline CDR1 LNHDA, CDR2 SQIVND (reference sequence). The CDR3 runs to 14 residues. Trimming took off 3 bases at V and 0 bases at J, with 8 bases between the two ends.

This clone has more than one count but fewer than ten. The gene calls are TRBV6-5 and TRBJ1-3; the D is unclear. Germline V CDR1 and CDR2: MNHEY, SVGAGI. This CDR3 has 14 amino acids. Trimming took 4 bases from V and 1 from J, leaving 8 bases between them. Here the CDR3 reads CASSFSGSGNTIYF. DNA of the CDR3: TGTGCCAGCAGTTTTTCGGGGTCTGGAAACACCATATATTTT.

The chain uses TRBV21-1 and TRBJ1-4. TRBV21-1 is noted as a pseudogene. The CDR3 totals 11 residues. DNA for the CDR3: TGTGCCAGCAGTGGGGGAGAAAAACTGTTTTTT. Translation gives CASSGGEKLFF.

V and J are TRBV6-6 and TRBJ2-7, with 12 bases fitting TRBD2. The CDR3 has 14 amino acids. The V gene end was trimmed by 6 bases and the J gene end by 7 bases; junction bases not matched to a gene: 7. Germline lookup yields CDR1 MNHNY and CDR2 SVGAGI (reference sequence). The CDR3 loop is CASRPTSGRMEQYF. The CDR3 region has the DNA TGTGCCAGCAGACCGACTAGCGGGAGAATGGAGCAGTACTTC.